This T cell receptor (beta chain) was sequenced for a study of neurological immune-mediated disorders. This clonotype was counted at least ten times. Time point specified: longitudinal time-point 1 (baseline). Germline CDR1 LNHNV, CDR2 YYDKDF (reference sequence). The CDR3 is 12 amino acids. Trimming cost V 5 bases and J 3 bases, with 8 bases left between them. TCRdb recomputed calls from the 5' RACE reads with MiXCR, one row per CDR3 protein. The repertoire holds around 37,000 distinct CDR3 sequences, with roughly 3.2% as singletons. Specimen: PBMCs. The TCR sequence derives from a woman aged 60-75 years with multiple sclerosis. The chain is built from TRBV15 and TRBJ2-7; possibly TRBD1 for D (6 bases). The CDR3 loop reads CATSQGGYEQYF. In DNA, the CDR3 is TGTGCCACCAGCCAAGGGGGCTACGAGCAGTACTTC.